Only a few counts were recorded for the clone carrying this T cell receptor beta chain. Its antigen is currently unknown. The study made its TCR cDNA through 5'RACE template switching. That step introduced a universal primer site along with UMIs. TCRdb itself ran the 5' RACE reads through MiXCR, one entry per CDR3 protein. Of some 320,000 distinct CDR3 sequences listed, roughly 4.3% are singletons. This sample is drawn from a study of T cells after yellow fever vaccination. Study outcomes and limitations: It was a weaker secondary response, yet one that peaked faster, at day 5 versus 15. Most clones from primary vaccination were detected again post-booster (almost 98% CD4, approximately 90% CD8).

CDR3 length: 14 amino acids. V was pared by 5 bases and J by 4 bases, with 15 bases between. Germline CDR1 is SGHTA and CDR2 is FQGNSA. This chain connects TRBV7-2 to TRBJ2-7; tentatively, D is TRBD1 (6 bases). The TCR comes from a man younger than 35 who received the YFV17D yellow fever vaccine. Here the sequenced sample was PBMCs, taken 15 days after the yellow fever booster vaccination. The CDR3 sequence: CASSGGANPYEQYF. The DNA for the CDR3 is TGTGCCAGCAGCGGGGGCGCCAACCCATACGAGCAGTACTTC.